Here is one T cell receptor (beta chain) with its context. Its antigen is as yet unknown. The V gene's germline CDR1 is DFQATT and CDR2 SNEGSKA (reference sequence). J was trimmed by 2 bases and V by 3 bases; bases with no gene match: 3. CDR3 length: 13 residues. The entry originates in a study of T cell responses to AZD1222 COVID-19 vaccine. Using immunoSEQ multiplex PCR, the repertoire was profiled, and TCRdb retains in-frame clones only, with some absent. The sample has 150,000 to 200,000 clones, roughly nine tenths seen once. Findings and limits, study-wide: Seropositive AZD1222 recipients at baseline numbered only 6 or 7. Spike-wide vaccine-associated CD4 TCRs dominated at 160-218 and 743-854.

The chain joins TRBV20-1 to TRBJ2-5; TRBD1 agrees at 7 bases. Sample: peripheral blood, taken 28 days after the second AZD1222 dose. The receptor was isolated from an adult who received the AZD1222 COVID-19 vaccine. The DNA of the CDR3 is TGCAGTGCTAGTCCGACAGGGCAAGAGACCCAGTACTTC. Protein: CSASPTGQETQYF.